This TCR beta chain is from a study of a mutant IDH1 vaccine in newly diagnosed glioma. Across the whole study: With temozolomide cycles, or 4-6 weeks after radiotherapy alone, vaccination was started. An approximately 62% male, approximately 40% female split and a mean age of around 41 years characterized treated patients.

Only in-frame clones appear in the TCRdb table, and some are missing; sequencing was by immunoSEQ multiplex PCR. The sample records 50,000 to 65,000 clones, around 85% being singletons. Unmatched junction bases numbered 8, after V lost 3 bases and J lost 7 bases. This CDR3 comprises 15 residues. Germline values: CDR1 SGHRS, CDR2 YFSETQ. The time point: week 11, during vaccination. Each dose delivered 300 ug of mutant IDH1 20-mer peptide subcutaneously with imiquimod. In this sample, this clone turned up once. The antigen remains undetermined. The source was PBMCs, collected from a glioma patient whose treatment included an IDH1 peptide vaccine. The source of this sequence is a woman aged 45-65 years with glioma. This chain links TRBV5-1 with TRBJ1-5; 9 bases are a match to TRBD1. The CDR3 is CASSWEGQGDQPQHF. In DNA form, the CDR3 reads TGCGCCAGCAGCTGGGAGGGACAGGGTGACCAGCCCCAGCATTTT.